This note documents a single T cell receptor beta chain sequence. This sample includes further DNA sequences coding for the same CDR3. The CDR3 sequence is 13 residues long. Trimming pared 4 bases from V and 2 bases from J, leaving 9 bases between. Germline assignment: CDR1 SGHRS and CDR2 YFSETQ. The data derive from a study of blood T cell repertoires in COVID-19. Original processing notes: Amplifying reference gene primers gave estimates of nucleated cell counts. Generated by immunoSEQ multiplex PCR, the TCRdb table keeps only in-frame clones and is missing some. That table supplies the V and J calls and clone size; D and trimming were determined from the DNA. The sample carries 130,000 or so clones, about 85% recorded once. Seattle patient enrollment occurred during active infection, with longitudinal follow-up thereafter.

This receptor was obtained from a human donor with COVID-19, enrolled during active disease. The donor label of this sample is uncertain. Sequenced input: peripheral blood. The chain has TRBV5-1 and TRBJ1-1, with no clear D. The CDR3 reads CASSPSGNTEAFF. DNA of the CDR3: TGCGCCAGCAGCCCCAGCGGAAACACTGAAGCTTTCTTT.